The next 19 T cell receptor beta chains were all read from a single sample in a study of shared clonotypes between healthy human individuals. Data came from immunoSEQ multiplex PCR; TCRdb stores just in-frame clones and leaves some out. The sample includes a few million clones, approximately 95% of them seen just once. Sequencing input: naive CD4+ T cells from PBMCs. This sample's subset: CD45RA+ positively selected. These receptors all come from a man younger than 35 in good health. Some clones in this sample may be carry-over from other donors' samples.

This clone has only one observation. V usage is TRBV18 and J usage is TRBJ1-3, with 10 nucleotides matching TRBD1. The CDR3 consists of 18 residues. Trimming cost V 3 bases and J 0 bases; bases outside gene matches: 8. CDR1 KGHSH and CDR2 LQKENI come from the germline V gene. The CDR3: CASSPRDRGTRSGNTIYF. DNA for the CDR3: TGTGCCAGCTCACCGAGGGACAGGGGAACCCGCTCTGGAAACACCATATATTTT.

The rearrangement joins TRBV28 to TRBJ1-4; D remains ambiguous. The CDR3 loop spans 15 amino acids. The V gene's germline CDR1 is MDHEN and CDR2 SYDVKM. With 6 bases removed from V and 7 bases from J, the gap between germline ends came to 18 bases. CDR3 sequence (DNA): TGTGCCAGCAGCCCCTATCTGGGGTTGGGTGAAAAACTGTTTTTT. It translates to CASSPYLGLGEKLFF.

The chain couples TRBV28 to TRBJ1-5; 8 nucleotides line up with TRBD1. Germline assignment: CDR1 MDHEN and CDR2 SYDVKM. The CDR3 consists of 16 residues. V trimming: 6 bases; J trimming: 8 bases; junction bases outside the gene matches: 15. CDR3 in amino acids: CASSSPGQGAGKPQHF. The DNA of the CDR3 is TGTGCCAGCAGCTCCCCTGGCCAGGGGGCGGGTAAGCCCCAGCATTTT.

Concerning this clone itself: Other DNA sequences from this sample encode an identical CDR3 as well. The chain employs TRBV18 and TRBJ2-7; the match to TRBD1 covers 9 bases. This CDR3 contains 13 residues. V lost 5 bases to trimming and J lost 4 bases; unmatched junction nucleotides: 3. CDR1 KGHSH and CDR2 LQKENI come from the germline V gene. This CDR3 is CASSRGQGYEQYF. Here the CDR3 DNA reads TGTGCCAGCTCAAGGGGACAGGGTTACGAGCAGTACTTC.

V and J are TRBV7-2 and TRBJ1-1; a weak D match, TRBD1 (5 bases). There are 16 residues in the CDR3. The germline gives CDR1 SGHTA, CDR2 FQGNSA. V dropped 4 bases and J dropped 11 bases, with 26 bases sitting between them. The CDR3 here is CASSSPPRGSPVGAFF. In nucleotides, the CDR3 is TGTGCCAGCAGCTCCCCACCTCGGGGGTCGCCAGTGGGGGCTTTCTTT.

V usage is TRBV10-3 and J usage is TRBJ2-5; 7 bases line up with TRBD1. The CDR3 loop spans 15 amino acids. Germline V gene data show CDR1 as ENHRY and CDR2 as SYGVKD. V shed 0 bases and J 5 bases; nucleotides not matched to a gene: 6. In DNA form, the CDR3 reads TGTGCCATCAGTGAGTCGACAGGGTCTGGGGAGACCCAGTACTTC. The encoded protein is CAISESTGSGETQYF.

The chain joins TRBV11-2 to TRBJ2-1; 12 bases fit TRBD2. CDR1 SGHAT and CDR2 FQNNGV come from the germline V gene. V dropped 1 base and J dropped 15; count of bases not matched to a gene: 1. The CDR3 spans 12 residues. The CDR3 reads CASSLGLAGAFF. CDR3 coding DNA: TGTGCCAGCAGCTTAGGACTAGCGGGAGCGTTCTTC.

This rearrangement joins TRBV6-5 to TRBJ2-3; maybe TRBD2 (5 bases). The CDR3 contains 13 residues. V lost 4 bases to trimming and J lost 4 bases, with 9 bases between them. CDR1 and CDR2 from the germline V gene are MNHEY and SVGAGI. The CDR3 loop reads CASSLAIADTQYF. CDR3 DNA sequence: TGTGCCAGCAGTTTAGCGATTGCAGATACGCAGTATTTT.

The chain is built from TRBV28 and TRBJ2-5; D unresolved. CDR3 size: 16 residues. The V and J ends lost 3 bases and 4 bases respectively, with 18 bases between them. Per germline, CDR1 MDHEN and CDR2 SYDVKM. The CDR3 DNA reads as TGTGCCAGCAGTTTGTGGACCCTCCGGAGCGCAGAGACCCAGTACTTC. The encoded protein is CASSLWTLRSAETQYF.

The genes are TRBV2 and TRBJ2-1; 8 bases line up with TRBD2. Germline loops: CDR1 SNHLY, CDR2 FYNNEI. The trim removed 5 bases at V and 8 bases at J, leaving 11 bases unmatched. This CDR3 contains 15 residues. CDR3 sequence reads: CASSKEGLAIYEQFF. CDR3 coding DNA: TGTGCCAGCAGTAAAGAAGGACTAGCAATCTATGAGCAGTTCTTC.

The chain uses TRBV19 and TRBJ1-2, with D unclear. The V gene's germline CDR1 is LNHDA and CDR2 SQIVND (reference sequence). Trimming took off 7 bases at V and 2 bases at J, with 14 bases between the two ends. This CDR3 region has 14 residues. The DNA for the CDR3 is TGTGCCAGTACCAACCGGGGTATCAACTATGGCTACACCTTC. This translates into CASTNRGINYGYTF.

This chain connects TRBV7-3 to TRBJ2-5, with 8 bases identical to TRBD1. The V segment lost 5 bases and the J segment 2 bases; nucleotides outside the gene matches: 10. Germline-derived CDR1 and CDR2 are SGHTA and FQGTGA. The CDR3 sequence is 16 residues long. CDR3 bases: TGTGCCAGCAGCCAGGCGACAGGGGCGGGTCAAGAGACCCAGTACTTC. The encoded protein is CASSQATGAGQETQYF.

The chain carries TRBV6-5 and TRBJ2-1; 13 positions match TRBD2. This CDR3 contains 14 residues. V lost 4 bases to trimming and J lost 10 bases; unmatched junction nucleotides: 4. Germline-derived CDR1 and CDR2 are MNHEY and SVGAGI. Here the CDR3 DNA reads TGTGCCAGCAGTTGGACTAGCGGGAGAGGAGAGCAGTTCTTC. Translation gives CASSWTSGRGEQFF.

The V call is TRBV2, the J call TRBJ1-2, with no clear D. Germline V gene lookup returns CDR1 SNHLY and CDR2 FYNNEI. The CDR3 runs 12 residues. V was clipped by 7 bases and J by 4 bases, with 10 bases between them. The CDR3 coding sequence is TGTGCCAGCACTAAGGACCGCTATGGCTACACCTTC. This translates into CASTKDRYGYTF. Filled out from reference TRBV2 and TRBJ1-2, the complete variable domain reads EPEVTQTPSHQVTQMGQEVILRCVPISNHLYFYWYRQILGQKVEFLVSFYNNEISEKSEIFDDQFSVERPDGSNFTLKIRSTKLEDSAMYFCASTKDRYGYTFGSGTRLTVV.

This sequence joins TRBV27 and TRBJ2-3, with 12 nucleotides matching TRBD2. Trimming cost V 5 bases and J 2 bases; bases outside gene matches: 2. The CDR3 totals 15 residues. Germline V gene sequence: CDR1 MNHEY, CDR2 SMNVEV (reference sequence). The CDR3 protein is CASSGLAGNTDTQYF. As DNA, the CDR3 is TGTGCCAGCAGTGGACTAGCGGGAAACACAGATACGCAGTATTTT.

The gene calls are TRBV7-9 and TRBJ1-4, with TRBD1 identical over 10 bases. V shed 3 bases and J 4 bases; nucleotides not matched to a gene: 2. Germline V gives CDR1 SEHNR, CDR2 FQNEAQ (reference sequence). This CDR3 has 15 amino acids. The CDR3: CASSLGTGVNEKLFF. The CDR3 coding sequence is TGTGCCAGCAGCTTGGGGACAGGGGTTAATGAAAAACTGTTTTTT. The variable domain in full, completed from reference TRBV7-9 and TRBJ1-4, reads DTGVSQNPRHKITKRGQNVTFRCDPISEHNRLYWYRQTLGQGPEFLTYFQNEAQLEKSRLLSDRFSAERPKGSFSTLEIQRTEQGDSAMYLCASSLGTGVNEKLFFGSGTQLSVL.

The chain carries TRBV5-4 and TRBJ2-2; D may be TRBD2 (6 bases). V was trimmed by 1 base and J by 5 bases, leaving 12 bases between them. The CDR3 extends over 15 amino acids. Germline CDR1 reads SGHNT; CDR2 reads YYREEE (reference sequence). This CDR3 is CASSLYGSGTGELFF. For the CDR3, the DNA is TGTGCCAGCAGCTTGTACGGGAGCGGGACCGGGGAGCTGTTTTTT.

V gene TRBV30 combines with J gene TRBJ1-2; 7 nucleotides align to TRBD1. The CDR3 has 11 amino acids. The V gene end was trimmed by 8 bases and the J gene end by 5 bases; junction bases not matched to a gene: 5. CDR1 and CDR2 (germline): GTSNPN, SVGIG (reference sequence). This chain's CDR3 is CATDREYGYTF. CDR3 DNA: TGTGCCACCGACAGGGAGTATGGCTACACCTTC.

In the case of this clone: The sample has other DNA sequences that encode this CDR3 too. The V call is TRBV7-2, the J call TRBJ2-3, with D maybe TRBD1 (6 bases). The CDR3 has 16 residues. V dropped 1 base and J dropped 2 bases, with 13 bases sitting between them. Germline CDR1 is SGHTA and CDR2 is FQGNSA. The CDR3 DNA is TGTGCCAGCAGCTTAGTGGGGGCCGGTTTCACAGATACGCAGTATTTT. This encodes CASSLVGAGFTDTQYF.